The 2 T cell receptor beta chains reported below all come from one sample, sequenced in a study of T cells in Graves' hyperthyroidism and ophthalmopathy (dated by TCRdb to about 2019). Preparation of the library involved multiplex PCR. Instrument on record: Illumina HiSeq 2000. Amplification of TCR beta CDR3 regions was carried out from RNA transcripts. The TCR CDR3 was subjected to a first round of RT-PCR using the HTBI primer set and the Qiagen OneStep RT-PCR kit. TCRdb handled the public reads itself, with Q25 trimming in fastp and clone calling in MiXCR, and kept productive beta chains. Each entry merges the rows of one CDR3 protein and shows their most common DNA and genes. Across this sample there are about 280,000 distinct CDR3 sequences, with less than 30% seen only once. The top ten hold around 28% of the sample. Input material: blood. The source of these receptors is a man aged 40-55 years with Graves' hyperthyroidism that later progressed to Graves' ophthalmopathy.

Ten or more counts support this clonotype. This chain links TRBV6-5 with TRBJ1-1, with D possibly TRBD1 on 5 matching bases. The CDR3 runs to 13 residues. CDR1 is MNHEY, CDR2 SVGAGI, per germline. V was pared by 7 bases and J by 3 bases, with 12 bases between. DNA of the CDR3: TGTGCCAGCAAAAAGGGGCTTGACACTGAAGCTTTCTTT. This encodes CASKKGLDTEAFF.

The chain combines TRBV19 with TRBJ2-2; D is uncertain. The germline gives CDR1 LNHDA, CDR2 SQIVND (reference sequence). The CDR3 is 15 amino acids. Between the trimmed V and J ends, which lost 4 bases and 4 bases, there was a span of 13 bases. As DNA, the CDR3 is TGTGCCAGTAGTAAAAAGAGAGATGGCACCGGGGAGCTGTTTTTT. This translates into CASSKKRDGTGELFF. The full variable domain, rest sourced from reference TRBV19 and TRBJ2-2, is DGGITQSPKYLFRKEGQNVTLSCEQNLNHDAMYWYRQDPGQGLRLIYYSQIVNDFQKGDIAEGYSVSREKKESFPLTVTSAQKNPTAFYLCASSKKRDGTGELFFGEGSRLTVL.